These 30 T cell receptor beta chains originate from one sample sequenced in a study of tumor-infiltrating lymphocytes in primary liver carcinoma. Constant-region priming of approximately 500 ng total RNA yielded TCR beta cDNA. Nested multiplex PCR, run for three rounds with slightly modified ARM-PCR, yielded TCR beta libraries. For roughly 10 cycles apiece, the opening two PCR rounds ran with TRBV1-TRBV30 forward primers and a C-beta reverse primer. TCRdb re-analysed the multiplex PCR reads in MiXCR, keeping a single row per CDR3 protein. The profile covers 95,000 to 150,000 distinct CDR3 sequences, with 60% to 70% appearing a single time and about a tenth taken by the ten largest. The source material, roughly 18-32 mg of unsorted bulk tissue, was used to co-extract RNA and DNA. Sequenced material: liver tumor tissue from sampling region 1. As to subset: tumor region T1, superior pole. These receptors were collected from a woman aged 55-69 years with primary liver carcinoma and hepatitis B virus infection.

Concerning this clonotype: Sequence at one end of the junction differs from germline and may be a read error. This chain connects TRBV11-2 to TRBJ2-3, with D possibly matching TRBD2 (5 bases). The V gene's germline CDR1 is SGHAT and CDR2 FQNNGV. The CDR3 length is 17 residues. For the CDR3, the DNA is TGTGTCAGCAGCCTCAGTGGTATAGCGAGGGTGGCAGATACGCACTATTTT. It encodes CVSSLSGIARVADTHYF.

This clonotype was counted only a few times. This chain connects TRBV28 to TRBJ1-2; a possible D gene is TRBD1 (6 bases). The CDR3 covers 13 residues. Germline CDR1 is MDHEN and CDR2 is SYDVKM. Deletions cut 7 bases from V and 6 bases from J, with 15 bases between. In DNA form, the CDR3 reads TGTGCCAGCAAGTTTACGGGGGGCCATGGCTACACCTTC. Protein sequence: CASKFTGGHGYTF.

The V gene is TRBV11-2, the J gene TRBJ2-2; tentatively, D is TRBD1 (6 bases). Germline V gene data show CDR1 as SGHAT and CDR2 as FQNNGV. The CDR3 totals 14 residues. V gave up 0 bases and J gave up 9 bases, with 11 bases separating them. The CDR3 nucleotides read TGTGCCAGCAGCTTAGAAAGGGGGTGCCGGGAGCTGTTTTTT. Translating gives CASSLERGCRELFF. The variable domain in full, completed from reference TRBV11-2 and TRBJ2-2, reads EAGVAQSPRYKIIEKRQSVAFWCNPISGHATLYWYQQILGQGPKLLIQFQNNGVVDDSQLPKDRFSAERLKGVDSTLKIQPAKLEDSAVYLCASSLERGCRELFFGEGSRLTVL.

The genes are TRBV28 and TRBJ2-7; 9 bases line up with TRBD1. The ends lost 4 bases at V and 6 bases at J; junction bases unmatched: 7. The germline CDR1 and CDR2 sequences are MDHEN and SYDVKM. The CDR3 has 14 amino acids. CDR3 in DNA: TGTGCCAGCAGTTCGACGGGACAGGGCGGCGAGCAGTACTTC. This sequence encodes CASSSTGQGGEQYF.

To note about this clonotype: This likely comes from a read error, as the CDR3 has no conserved phenylalanine or tryptophan at its end. This rearrangement joins TRBV11-2 to TRBJ1-1, with D possibly being TRBD1 (5 bases). Per germline, CDR1 SGHAT and CDR2 FQNNGV. The CDR3 length is 13 residues. Trimming took 5 bases from V and 1 from J, leaving 8 bases between them. CDR3 sequence (DNA): TGTGCCAGCAGCAGGGGTGGGAACACTGAAGCTTTCATC. This codes for CASSRGGNTEAFI.

Details on this clonotype: A read error is likely, as this CDR3 ends without the conserved phenylalanine or tryptophan. The V and J genes are TRBV5-1 and TRBJ2-1; TRBD1 or TRBD2 may be the D gene (5 bases each). V lost 4 bases and J 9 bases, leaving 17 bases between the germline ends. Germline V lookup: CDR1 SGHRS, CDR2 YFSETQ. CDR3 length: 14 residues. CDR3 protein: CASSIGTPAVEQFS. The CDR3 nucleotides are TGCGCCAGCAGCATAGGGACCCCCGCGGTTGAGCAGTTCTCC.

In the case of this clonotype: This CDR3 fails to terminate in the conserved phenylalanine or tryptophan, so it likely reflects a read error. This rearrangement joins TRBV29-1 to TRBJ2-7; the D gene could be TRBD1 or TRBD2 (6 bases each). This CDR3 region has 14 residues. Germline V CDR1 and CDR2: SQVTM, ANQGSEA. Deletions cut 7 bases from V and 2 bases from J, with 18 bases between. The CDR3 bases are TGCAGCGCCGGAGGGGGGCAGGGGACCTACGAGCAGTACCTC. It translates to CSAGGGQGTYEQYL.

A word on this clonotype: At one boundary the junction diverges from the germline segment, which might be a read error. The chain combines TRBV11-2 with TRBJ1-1; 9 bases are a match to TRBD1. This CDR3 is 20 amino acids long. The germline V gene has CDR1 SGHAT and CDR2 FQNNGV. The CDR3 reads CVSSLDHLTGGAKLDTEAFF. In DNA form, the CDR3 reads TGTGTCAGCAGCTTAGATCACTTGACAGGGGGGGCAAAATTGGACACTGAAGCTTTCTTT.

V and J are TRBV28 and TRBJ2-2; D is ambiguous. CDR3 size: 12 residues. The germline V gene has CDR1 MDHEN and CDR2 SYDVKM. V was shortened by 7 bases and J by 4 bases, with 7 bases between the two germline ends. The CDR3 DNA is TGTGCCAGCACCACGACCACCGGGGAGCTGTTTTTT. Its protein is CASTTTTGELFF.

In regard to this clonotype: Possible read error: a much larger clone is one base away. The V and J genes are TRBV12-3 or TRBV12-4 and TRBJ2-3; no firm D call. Trimming took 5 bases from V and 6 from J, leaving 9 bases between them. The CDR3 totals 12 residues. The CDR3 reads CASSPLGDTQYF. Written as DNA, the CDR3 is TGTGCCAGCAGTCCCCTTGGGGATACGCAGTATTTT.

Details on this clonotype: This sequence may be a read error, since a much larger clone differs from it by one base. The chain's CDR3 is CSLRTGWLETQYF. The CDR3 DNA reads as TGCAGCTTAAGGACAGGGTGGTTGGAGACCCAGTACTTC. This chain uses TRBV29-1 with TRBJ2-5; TRBD1 matches 8 bases. This CDR3 is 13 amino acids long. Per germline, CDR1 SQVTM and CDR2 ANQGSEA. J lost 5 bases, V lost 8 bases, and 10 bases had no gene match.

The rearrangement joins TRBV28 to TRBJ2-1; D gene ambiguous. The V end was cut by 7 bases, the J end by 6 bases, with 19 bases between. The CDR3 sequence is 15 residues long. Germline CDR1 reads MDHEN; CDR2 reads SYDVKM. CDR3 in amino acids: CASNVNTAMVNEQFF. CDR3 bases: TGTGCCAGCAATGTCAATACCGCCATGGTCAATGAGCAGTTCTTC.

This clonotype occurred many times. The genes are TRBV29-1 and TRBJ2-2; 8 nucleotides line up with TRBD1. Trimming at V came to 6 bases and at J to 6 bases, leaving 12 bases not matched to a gene. This CDR3 has 15 residues. The germline V gene encodes CDR1 SQVTM and CDR2 ANQGSEA. CDR3 protein: CSVKPGGVKAGELFF. The CDR3, as DNA: TGCAGCGTGAAGCCAGGGGGCGTAAAGGCCGGGGAGCTGTTTTTT.

This clonotype was seen at least ten times. The CDR3 DNA is TGCAGCGTTAATAAGGGGAGCGGGGAGCTGTTTTTT. Protein product: CSVNKGSGELFF. The chain uses TRBV29-1 and TRBJ2-2, with D perhaps matching TRBD1 or TRBD2 (5 bases each). Trimming pared 5 bases from V and 7 bases from J, leaving 11 bases between. Germline lookup yields CDR1 SQVTM and CDR2 ANQGSEA. The CDR3 totals 12 residues.

In DNA, the CDR3 is TGCAGTGCTCCCCCCTCTGGGACCCCGATCTACGAGCAGTACTTC. Its translation is CSAPPSGTPIYEQYF. The chain uses TRBV20-1 and TRBJ2-7; tentatively, D is TRBD1 or TRBD2 (5 bases each). The CDR3 spans 15 residues. The germline V gene encodes CDR1 DFQATT and CDR2 SNEGSKA (reference sequence). Trimming pared 5 bases from V and 3 bases from J, leaving 20 bases between.

This clonotype has more than one count but fewer than ten. The chain is built from TRBV7-9 and TRBJ2-4, with no clear D. This CDR3 comprises 10 residues. V lost 4 bases to trimming and J lost 10 bases, with 5 bases between them. Per germline, CDR1 SEHNR and CDR2 FQNEAQ (reference sequence). CDR3 sequence reads: CASSSEIQYF. CDR3 coding DNA: TGTGCCAGCAGCTCTGAAATTCAGTACTTC. The full variable domain, its missing parts supplied by reference TRBV7-9 and TRBJ2-4, is DTGVSQNPRHKITKRGQNVTFRCDPISEHNRLYWYRQTLGQGPEFLTYFQNEAQLEKSRLLSDRFSAERPKGSFSTLEIQRTEQGDSAMYLCASSSEIQYFGAGTRLSVL.

This clonotype was detected only a few times. A read error may be the cause here, since a much bigger clone is one base away. The chain couples TRBV12-3 or TRBV12-4 to TRBJ1-5; D is undetermined. The CDR3 has 12 amino acids. The V gene lost 8 bases and the J gene lost 6 bases, with 11 bases spanning the gap. CDR3 nucleotide sequence: TGTGCCAGCGCCCTTAAGGGTCAGCCCCAGCATTTT. This encodes CASALKGQPQHF.

This clonotype has a handful of counts. This could be a read error, since a much larger clone is one nucleotide away. The chain is built from TRBV12-3 or TRBV12-4 and TRBJ2-1; TRBD2 is a possible D gene (5 bases). The CDR3 contains 13 residues. The CDR3 is CTSSTDYYNEQFF. In DNA form, the CDR3 reads TGTACCAGCAGTACTGACTACTACAATGAGCAGTTCTTC.

In this sample, this clonotype turned up once. A much bigger clone sits one base away, suggesting this may be a read error. The genes are TRBV6-1 and TRBJ2-7; either TRBD1 or TRBD2 may fit D (5 bases each). CDR1 is MNHNS, CDR2 SASEGT, per germline. Deletions cut 4 bases from V and 2 bases from J, with 15 bases between. There are 15 residues in the CDR3. The CDR3 DNA is TGTGCCAGCAGTGTAGGGGACCGTCGGGCCTACGAGCAGTACTTC. It codes for CASSVGDRRAYEQYF.

As concerns this clonotype: This is likely a read error, given that the CDR3 carries no conserved phenylalanine or tryptophan at its end. The V call is TRBV6-6, the J call TRBJ1-2; D is unclear. Germline loops: CDR1 MNHNY, CDR2 SVGAGI (reference sequence). The CDR3 consists of 15 residues. V lost 6 bases and J lost 5, with 19 bases in between. The CDR3 loop reads CASSHGPRDGYGYTS. The CDR3, as DNA: TGTGCCAGCAGCCACGGACCCCGAGACGGTTATGGCTACACCTCC.

Only one count was recorded for this clonotype. A read error is possible here, since a much larger clone lies one base away. This sequence joins TRBV5-1 and TRBJ2-7; the D gene is possibly TRBD2 (5 bases). This CDR3 has 12 amino acids. Trimming removed 3 bases at V and 7 bases at J, with 11 bases between. Germline V CDR1 and CDR2: SGHRS, YFSETQ. The CDR3 spells CASSSLTGEQYF. CDR3 in DNA: TGCGCCAGCAGCTCCCTAACGGGAGAGCAGTACTTC.

In regard to this clonotype: At one end, the junction sequence differs from germline, possibly due to a read error. Here the CDR3 DNA reads TGTGCCAACAGTTACGGCGCCGGCAATAAGTCCCAGCATTTT. Its translation: CANSYGAGNKSQHF. The chain has TRBV6-2 or TRBV6-3 and TRBJ1-5, with D hard to call. Germline values: CDR1 MNHEY, CDR2 SVGEGT. This CDR3 region has 14 residues.

This clonotype was seen more than once but under ten times. The rearrangement uses TRBV14 and TRBJ2-7; 8 bases align to TRBD2. Trimming removed 4 bases from V and 3 bases from J; junction bases left unmatched: 8. Germline V gene sequence: CDR1 SGHDN, CDR2 FVKESK. The CDR3 extends over 15 amino acids. Here the CDR3 DNA reads TGTGCCAGCAGCCGCACTAGCGGACTTCTCTACGAGCAGTACTTC. Its translation is CASSRTSGLLYEQYF.

Concerning this clonotype: Sequence at one end of the junction differs from germline and may be a read error. The chain uses TRBV28 and TRBJ1-1; TRBD1 agrees at 7 bases. This CDR3 is 15 amino acids long. From germline, CDR1 is MDHEN and CDR2 SYDVKM. The CDR3 DNA reads TGTGCCAGCAGGGCTCGACAGGGATTGGACGCTGAAGCCTTCTTT. This encodes CASRARQGLDAEAFF.

J is TRBJ1-2 and V is TRBV4-1; possible D gene TRBD1, 5 bases. The CDR3 runs 11 residues. The germline gives CDR1 MGHRA, CDR2 YSYEKL. The germline V and J ends were trimmed by 9 bases and 7 bases, with 12 bases remaining between them. Written as DNA, the CDR3 is TGCGCCAGGAGCGACAGCTGTGGCTACACCTTC. It yields the protein CARSDSCGYTF.

On this clonotype itself: A much larger clone differs from this one at a single base, so this may be a read error. CDR3 loop: CAISEPDRVNTEAFF. CDR3 nucleotide sequence: TGTGCCATCAGTGAGCCCGACAGGGTAAACACTGAAGCTTTCTTT. The chain couples TRBV10-3 to TRBJ1-1; 7 nucleotides agree with TRBD1. Germline CDR1 reads ENHRY; CDR2 reads SYGVKD. J gave up 2 bases and V 2 bases, and 5 bases lay outside the gene matches. The CDR3 is 15 residues long.

As to this clonotype: Given a much more abundant clone one base away, this may be a read error. V gene TRBV12-3 or TRBV12-4 combines with J gene TRBJ1-5, with 11 bases lining up with TRBD1. The CDR3 loop spans 15 amino acids. The CDR3 bases are TGTGCCAGCAGACGGGACAGGGGGAGGAATCAGCCCCAGAATTTT. Amino acids: CASRRDRGRNQPQNF.

Note on this clonotype: A much bigger clone sits one base away, suggesting this may be a read error. The gene calls are TRBV28 and TRBJ2-7; 8 bases map to TRBD1. The CDR3 is 14 residues long. Trimming took 7 bases from V and 2 from J; bases not matched to a gene: 7. The germline V gene has CDR1 MDHEN and CDR2 SYDVKM. This CDR3 reads CASTSTGGPYEQYF. In DNA form, the CDR3 reads TGTGCCAGCACGAGTACAGGGGGTCCCTACGAGCAGTACTTC.

Regarding this clonotype: A read error may account for a junction end that differs from germline. The V call is TRBV14, the J call TRBJ2-7; 8 positions agree with TRBD1. Germline lookup yields CDR1 SGHDN and CDR2 FVKESK. The CDR3 consists of 19 residues. The CDR3: CARSLQKGQGRVLTDEQYF. Written as DNA, the CDR3 is TGTGCCAGAAGCCTACAAAAAGGACAGGGAAGAGTCCTGACCGACGAGCAGTACTTC. Filled out from reference TRBV14 and TRBJ2-7, the complete variable domain reads EAGVTQFPSHSVIEKGQTVTLRCDPISGHDNLYWYRRVMGKEIKFLLHFVKESKQDESGMPNNRFLAERTGGTYSTLKVQPAELEDSGVYFCARSLQKGQGRVLTDEQYFGPGTRLTVT.

This clonotype showed up just a few times. The gene calls are TRBV18 and TRBJ1-2; D call uncertain. V was trimmed by 2 bases and J by 0 bases, leaving 13 bases between them. CDR3 size: 16 residues. CDR1 is KGHSH, CDR2 LQKENI, per germline. The CDR3 region is CASSPRTGNTNYGYTF. DNA for the CDR3: TGTGCCAGCTCACCAAGGACCGGTAACACTAACTATGGCTACACCTTC.